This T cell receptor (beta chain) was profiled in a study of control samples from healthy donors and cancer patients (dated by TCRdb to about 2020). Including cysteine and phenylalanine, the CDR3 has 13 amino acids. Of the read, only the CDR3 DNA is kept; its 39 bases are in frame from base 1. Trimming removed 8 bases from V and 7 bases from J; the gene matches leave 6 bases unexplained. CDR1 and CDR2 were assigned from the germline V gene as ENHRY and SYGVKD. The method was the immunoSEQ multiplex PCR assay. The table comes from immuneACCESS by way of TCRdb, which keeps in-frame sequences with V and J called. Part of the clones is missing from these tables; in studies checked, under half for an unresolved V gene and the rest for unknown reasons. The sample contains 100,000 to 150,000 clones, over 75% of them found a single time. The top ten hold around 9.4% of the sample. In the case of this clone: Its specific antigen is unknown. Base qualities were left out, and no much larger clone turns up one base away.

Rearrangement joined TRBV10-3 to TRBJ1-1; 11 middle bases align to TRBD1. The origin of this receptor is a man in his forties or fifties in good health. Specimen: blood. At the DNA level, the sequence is TGTGCCATCGGGAGGACAGGGGGCGTTGAAGCTTTCTTT. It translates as CAIGRTGGVEAFF.